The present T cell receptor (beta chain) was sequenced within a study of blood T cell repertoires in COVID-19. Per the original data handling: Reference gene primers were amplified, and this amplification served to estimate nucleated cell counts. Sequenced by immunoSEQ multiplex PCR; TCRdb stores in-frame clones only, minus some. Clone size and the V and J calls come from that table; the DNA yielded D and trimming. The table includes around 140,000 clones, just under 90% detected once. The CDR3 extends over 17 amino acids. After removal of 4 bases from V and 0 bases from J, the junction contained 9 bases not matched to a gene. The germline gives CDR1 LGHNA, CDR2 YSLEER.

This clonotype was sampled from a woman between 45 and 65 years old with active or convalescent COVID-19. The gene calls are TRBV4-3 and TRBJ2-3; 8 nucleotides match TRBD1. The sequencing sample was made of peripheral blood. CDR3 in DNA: TGCGCCAGCAGCCCTCCTGCGGACAGGGCTAGCACAGATACGCAGTATTTT. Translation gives CASSPPADRASTDTQYF.